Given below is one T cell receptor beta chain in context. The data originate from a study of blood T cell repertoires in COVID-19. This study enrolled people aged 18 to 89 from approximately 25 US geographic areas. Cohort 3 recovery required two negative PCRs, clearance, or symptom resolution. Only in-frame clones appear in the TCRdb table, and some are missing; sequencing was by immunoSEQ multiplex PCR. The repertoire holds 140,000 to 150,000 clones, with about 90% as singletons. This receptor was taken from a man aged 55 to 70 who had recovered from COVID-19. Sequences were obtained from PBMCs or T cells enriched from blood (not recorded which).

This CDR3 is CASSLQGDSPLHF. The CDR3 region has the DNA TGCGCCAGCAGCTTGCAGGGGGATTCACCCCTCCACTTT. V is TRBV5-1 and J is TRBJ1-6; TRBD1 aligns across 7 bases. Losses at the gene ends were 1 base for V and 8 bases for J; bases not matched to a gene: 0. In germline, CDR1 is SGHRS, CDR2 YFSETQ. This CDR3 contains 13 residues.